This record looks at one T cell receptor beta chain sequence and its context. The antigen remains undetermined. These data are taken from a study of vaccination effects on CD4 cells after COVID-19. Across the study: In culture with approximately 9.5 IU/ml IL-2 and 8 to 10 ug/ml peptides, PBMC were grown at two million per well. Study findings and constraints: After vaccination, at late timepoints, clones induced by infection and by vaccine contracted markedly.

Germline values: CDR1 MNHEY, CDR2 SMNVEV (reference sequence). This CDR3 has 17 amino acids. V was clipped by 0 bases and J by 8 bases, with 20 bases between them. The culture ran for approximately 10 days before CD4+ T cells were isolated. Assay used: immunoSEQ multiplex PCR; TCRdb lists only in-frame clones, some missing. The repertoire consists of about 58,000 clones, with over 60% occurring once and the leading ten covering around 2.9%. Sequences were derived from CD4+ T cells from PBMCs cultured without peptide, sampled before COVID-19 vaccination. The rearrangement links TRBV27 to TRBJ1-5, with a weak D call TRBD1 (5 bases). The sequence derives from a human donor who received a COVID-19 vaccine. The CDR3 DNA reads as TGTGCCAGCAGTTTATCGTATCCAGGCCGGGGCGGTGAGCCCCAGCATTTT. Its protein is CASSLSYPGRGGEPQHF.